This passage covers 15 T cell receptor beta chains from one sample sequenced in a study of cytomegalovirus exposure and HLA in healthy donors. Use of 60 Vbeta and 13 Jbeta primers characterized the PCR. Assay used: immunoSEQ multiplex PCR; TCRdb lists only in-frame clones, some missing. The sample holds about 150,000 clones, over 60% seen once. The sample comprised PBMCs. The receptor set was obtained from a woman aged 18 to 35 in good health and CMV-seronegative.

The gene calls are TRBV30 and TRBJ2-5, with TRBD2 matching 11 bases. The CDR3 spans 14 residues. Germline V gene lookup returns CDR1 GTSNPN and CDR2 SVGIG (reference sequence). Germline trimming cut 2 bases from V and 7 bases from J; bases unmatched to any gene: 6. CDR3 in amino acids: CAWSLLAGVGTQYF. In DNA, the CDR3 is TGTGCCTGGAGTTTACTAGCGGGAGTCGGGACCCAGTACTTC. The full variable domain, with the rest looked up from reference TRBV30 and TRBJ2-5, is SQTIHQWPATLVQPVGSPLSLECTVEGTSNPNLYWYRQAAGRGLQLLFYSVGIGQISSEVPQNLSASRPQDRQFILSSKKLLLSDSGFYLCAWSLLAGVGTQYFGPGTRLLVL.

The genes are TRBV6-5 and TRBJ1-3; tentative D call: TRBD1 (5 bases). The CDR3 is made up of 15 amino acids. V shed 6 bases and J shed 2 bases, with 14 bases lying between them. Per the germline V gene, CDR1 is MNHEY and CDR2 is SVGAGI. The CDR3 coding sequence is TGTGCCAGCAGCCTCCGGCAGGGCGCTGGAAACACCATATATTTT. Translation: CASSLRQGAGNTIYF.

This clone occurred once. This rearrangement joins TRBV13 to TRBJ1-2; TRBD1 might be the D (5 bases). CDR1 is PRHDT and CDR2 is FYEKMQ in the germline V gene (reference sequence). The CDR3 has 18 residues. The V end lost 0 bases, the J end lost 4 bases, and 21 bases lay between the germline ends. In DNA form, the CDR3 reads TGTGCCAGCAGCTTAGGGTGGATGCGGGGCGTTTTATCCTATGGCTACACCTTC. Its protein is CASSLGWMRGVLSYGYTF.

V is TRBV7-2 and J is TRBJ1-2, with 9 bases identical to TRBD1. The CDR3 is made up of 17 amino acids. V lost 5 bases to trimming and J lost 2 bases; unmatched junction nucleotides: 12. The germline CDR1 and CDR2 sequences are SGHTA and FQGNSA. DNA for the CDR3: TGTGCCAGCAGCCCCGAGATTTGGACAGGGGACAACTATGGCTACACCTTC. Its translation is CASSPEIWTGDNYGYTF.

The chain has TRBV19 and TRBJ2-7; 13 bases are a match to TRBD2. The CDR3 sequence is 15 residues long. The V gene's germline CDR1 is LNHDA and CDR2 SQIVND (reference sequence). The V segment lost 4 bases and the J segment 4 bases; nucleotides outside the gene matches: 4. The CDR3 DNA follows: TGTGCCAGTAGTACGGGACTAGCGGGAAGTTACGAGCAGTACGTC. It translates to CASSTGLAGSYEQYV.

This clone was counted a few times. The CDR3 DNA reads TGCGCCAGCAGCACAGGGGACAGGGGCGTTGAAAAACTGTTTTTT. Translating it yields CASSTGDRGVEKLFF. The chain is built from TRBV5-1 and TRBJ1-4, with 10 bases lining up with TRBD1. After removal of 4 bases from V and 7 bases from J, the junction contained 7 bases not matched to a gene. Germline CDR1 and CDR2: SGHRS and YFSETQ. This CDR3 is built from 15 residues.

This chain links TRBV5-6 with TRBJ2-7; the match to TRBD1 covers 8 bases. V trimming: 4 bases; J trimming: 5 bases; junction bases outside the gene matches: 8. CDR1 is SGHDT, CDR2 YYEEEE, per germline. This CDR3 spans 14 amino acids. The CDR3 DNA reads as TGTGCCAGCAGCCGTCAGGACAGGGCCCACGAGCAGTACGTC. The encoded protein is CASSRQDRAHEQYV.

This chain links TRBV6-5 with TRBJ2-5, with 8 bases fitting TRBD1. After removal of 5 bases from V and 1 base from J, the junction contained 6 bases not matched to a gene. The CDR3 is 15 residues long. The germline CDR1 and CDR2 sequences are MNHEY and SVGAGI. The CDR3 nucleotides read TGTGCCAGCAGTCCTGCAGGGGGCCTCCAAGAGACCCAGTACTTC. Encoded protein: CASSPAGGLQETQYF.

This clone turned up a few times. The chain employs TRBV5-6 and TRBJ2-5, with D possibly matching TRBD2 (7 bases). The ends were cut back, 0 bases at V and 5 bases at J, with 17 bases in the middle. The CDR3 is 16 residues long. The germline CDR1 and CDR2 sequences are SGHDT and YYEEEE. The CDR3 region is CASSLGGGPPGETQYF. The CDR3 nucleotides read TGTGCCAGCAGCTTGGGCGGGGGCCCCCCGGGTGAGACCCAGTACTTC.

This clone came up a few times. The chain carries TRBV9 and TRBJ2-2, with D maybe TRBD1 (6 bases). Between the trimmed V and J ends, which lost 3 bases and 5 bases, there was a span of 17 bases. The CDR3 consists of 16 residues. Germline CDR1 reads SGDLS; CDR2 reads YYNGEE. The CDR3 reads CASSAPGQSLTGELFF. CDR3 nucleotides: TGTGCCAGCAGCGCCCCCGGACAGAGCTTAACCGGGGAGCTGTTTTTT.

This chain uses TRBV18 with TRBJ2-5; TRBD1 aligns across 7 bases. The CDR3 runs 13 residues. V shed 7 bases and J 4 bases; nucleotides not matched to a gene: 6. CDR1 is KGHSH, CDR2 LQKENI, per germline. The CDR3 loop is CASYGQVRETQYF. The CDR3 DNA is TGTGCCAGCTATGGACAGGTTCGAGAGACCCAGTACTTC.

Concerning this clone: The junction shows a germline mismatch at one end, possibly a read error. V is TRBV27 and J is TRBJ2-7; 9 bases fit TRBD2. The CDR3 runs 15 residues. In germline, CDR1 is MNHEY, CDR2 SMNVEV (reference sequence). CDR3 sequence: CASSFSIAGAYEQCF. The CDR3 DNA follows: TGTGCCAGCAGTTTCTCGATAGCGGGGGCCTACGAGCAGTGCTTC.

The genes are TRBV15 and TRBJ1-4; a weak D match, TRBD1 (5 bases). V was shortened by 1 base and J by 7 bases, with 7 bases between the two germline ends. The CDR3 covers 13 residues. Germline lookup yields CDR1 LNHNV and CDR2 YYDKDF (reference sequence). The CDR3 region has the DNA TGTGCCACCAGCAGAGGGGGGGGTGAAAAACTGTTTTTT. Protein: CATSRGGGEKLFF.

The rearrangement links TRBV19 to TRBJ2-1, with 9 bases matching TRBD2. The V gene's germline CDR1 is LNHDA and CDR2 SQIVND (reference sequence). This CDR3 has 16 residues. With V trimmed by 2 bases and J by 5 bases, 7 bases remained unmatched. This CDR3 is CASSIKVLAGHNEQFF. CDR3 bases: TGTGCCAGTAGTATAAAGGTACTAGCGGGCCACAATGAGCAGTTCTTC. Variable domain in full (rest from reference TRBV19 and TRBJ2-1): DGGITQSPKYLFRKEGQNVTLSCEQNLNHDAMYWYRQDPGQGLRLIYYSQIVNDFQKGDIAEGYSVSREKKESFPLTVTSAQKNPTAFYLCASSIKVLAGHNEQFFGPGTRLTVL.

This chain joins TRBV27 and TRBJ1-2, with 7 bases fitting TRBD1. The CDR3 contains 15 residues. CDR1 MNHEY and CDR2 SMNVEV come from the germline V gene (reference sequence). The V and J ends lost 2 bases and 4 bases, in that order; junction bases with no gene match: 7. The CDR3 sequence is CASSLRGTASYGYTF. For the CDR3, the DNA is TGTGCCAGCAGTTTAAGAGGGACAGCCTCCTATGGCTACACCTTC.